The source of this TCR beta chain is a study of cytomegalovirus exposure and HLA in healthy donors. Donors were ostensibly healthy at sampling, although undocumented immune exposures were probable. Primers: 60 Vbeta forward and 13 Jbeta reverse. The repertoire was sequenced with immunoSEQ multiplex PCR; TCRdb's copy has only in-frame clones and lacks some. The sample includes 85,000 to 100,000 clones, about 77% of them seen just once. Germline lookup yields CDR1 SQVTM and CDR2 ANQGSEA. The V end lost 0 bases, the J end lost 5 bases, and 13 bases lay between the germline ends. This CDR3 is built from 14 residues.

Source material: PBMCs. This receptor was taken from a middle-aged man in good health and CMV-seronegative. The chain has TRBV29-1 and TRBJ2-5; D is unresolved. CDR3 region: CSVEDRGVGETQYF. CDR3 bases: TGCAGCGTTGAAGATCGAGGAGTTGGCGAGACCCAGTACTTC.